This TCR beta chain comes out of a study of T cells in Graves' hyperthyroidism and ophthalmopathy. Study-wide points: Before onset, by a median of around 6.4 months, the model predicted ophthalmopathy. The blood repertoire included most of the expanded thyroid clonotypes above 0.001.

The CDR3 extends over 13 amino acids. CDR1 and CDR2 (germline): SGHRS, YFSETQ. V was pared by 4 bases and J by 3 bases, with 3 bases of the junction left unmatched. What was amplified from RNA transcripts were TCR beta CDR3 regions. In the first-round RT-PCR of the TCR CDR3, the HTBI primer set was used. TCRdb fed the multiplex PCR reads into MiXCR, producing one record per CDR3 protein. This sample has around 300,000 distinct CDR3 sequences; roughly 15% occur once, and the top ten carry over 30%. This clonotype has ten or more counts. The antigen remains unidentified. The chain combines TRBV5-1 with TRBJ1-2, with 7 bases that match TRBD1. The sequence derives from a woman between 45 and 60 years old with Graves' hyperthyroidism that later progressed to Graves' ophthalmopathy. Sequenced sample: blood. The CDR3 loop is CASSQGTDYGYTF. CDR3 nucleotide sequence: TGCGCCAGCAGCCAGGGGACAGACTATGGCTACACCTTC.